These T cell receptor beta chains were read from a single sample in a study of OX40 agonist ivuxolimab in advanced cancers. Some clones are missing from TCRdb's copy, which holds only in-frame ones; the method was immunoSEQ multiplex PCR. The table has 61,000 or so clones, over 80% seen once. The material sequenced was CD4+ or CD8+ T cells sorted from blood, taken in a trial of the OX40 agonist ivuxolimab. Every receptor here comes from an adult with an advanced solid tumor such as melanoma, head and neck, liver or kidney cancer. CDR3s include the opening cysteine and the closing phenylalanine or tryptophan. D genes are given only for firm matches. A row's size may be missing; if present it is once, few, many or a size class.

d_gene	v_gene	abundance	j_gene	CDR3aa	CDR3nt
TRBD1	TRBV5-1	.	TRBJ1-2	CASSPTTGNLGYTF	TGCGCCAGCAGCCCGACGACAGGGAATCTTGGCTACACCTTC
.	TRBV6-1	.	TRBJ1-5	CASSVAGAGQPQHF	TGTGCCAGCAGTGTCGCAGGGGCGGGTCAGCCCCAGCATTTT
.	TRBV6-5	.	TRBJ2-7	CASRVGSGRFYEQYF	TGTGCCAGCAGAGTGGGGTCTGGACGCTTCTACGAGCAGTACTTC
TRBD1	TRBV7-8	.	TRBJ1-6	CASSLRRGRGNNSPLHF	TGTGCCAGCAGTTTGAGAAGGGGGCGGGGTAATAATTCACCCCTCCACTTT
TRBD2	TRBV27	.	TRBJ2-3	CASSPLKAAGSTDTQYF	TGTGCCAGCAGCCCCCTAAAAGCAGCGGGGAGCACAGATACGCAGTATTTT
.	TRBV6-5	.	TRBJ2-7	CASSKPGVGEQYF	TGTGCCAGCAGCAAACCAGGGGTTGGCGAGCAGTACTTC
.	TRBV6-8	.	TRBJ1-2	CASSYSAGAPSYTF	TGTGCCAGCAGTTACTCCGCAGGGGCGCCGAGCTACACCTTC
.	TRBV5-1	.	TRBJ2-7	CASSAESYEQYF	TGCGCCAGCAGCGCGGAATCCTACGAGCAGTACTTC
.	TRBV11-2	.	TRBJ1-2	CASSLDLSGRGAAGYTF	TGTGCCAGCAGCTTAGATCTTTCGGGCAGGGGAGCCGCTGGCTACACCTTC
TRBD1	TRBV2	.	TRBJ1-1	CATTGQGYTEAFF	TGTGCCACTACAGGACAGGGCTACACTGAAGCTTTCTTT
.	TRBV7-8	.	TRBJ2-5	CASSSGQSQETQYF	TGTGCCAGCAGCTCAGGACAGTCCCAAGAGACCCAGTACTTC
.	TRBV7-9	once	TRBJ1-1	CASSLAGNTEAFF	TGTGCCAGCAGCTTAGCAGGGAACACTGAAGCTTTCTTT
.	TRBV6-6	.	TRBJ2-7	CASRGPSVPEQYF	TGTGCCAGCAGGGGACCGTCCGTCCCCGAGCAGTACTTC
.	TRBV5-1	.	TRBJ1-4	CASSPERGLSNEKLFF	TGCGCCAGCAGCCCGGAACGGGGGCTTAGTAATGAAAAACTGTTTTTT
.	TRBV6-6	.	TRBJ1-2	CASTIGVSPDGYTF	TGTGCCAGCACCATCGGGGTCTCTCCTGATGGCTACACCTTC
TRBD2	TRBV5-1	.	TRBJ2-3	CASSAPNRGGVDTQYF	TGCGCCAGCAGCGCCCCAAATCGGGGGGGAGTAGATACGCAGTATTTT
.	TRBV6-5	few	TRBJ2-7	CASSRADSNSYEQYF	TGTGCCAGCAGTCGTGCGGACAGCAACTCCTACGAGCAGTACTTC
TRBD1	TRBV5-1	.	TRBJ2-3	CASSTPQGPGDTQYF	TGCGCCAGCAGCACCCCACAGGGGCCAGGGGATACGCAGTATTTT
.	TRBV19	.	TRBJ1-1	CASSPYGGNTEAFF	TGTGCCAGTAGCCCCTATGGGGGGAACACTGAAGCTTTCTTT
.	TRBV6-5	.	TRBJ2-5	CASTRARGETQYF	TGTGCCAGCACCCGGGCCAGAGGAGAGACCCAGTACTTC
.	TRBV5-1	.	TRBJ2-5	CASSLEGFRETQYF	TGCGCCAGCAGCTTGGAAGGGTTTAGGGAGACCCAGTACTTC
.	TRBV4-1	once	TRBJ1-2	CASTPAAFSNYGYTF	TGCGCCAGCACCCCAGCGGCATTCAGTAACTATGGCTACACCTTC
.	TRBV10-3	.	TRBJ1-3	CATLPGENTIYF	TGTGCCACTCTCCCTGGAGAGAACACCATATATTTT
.	TRBV19	.	TRBJ2-5	CASSIVGDSQETQYF	TGTGCCAGTAGTATAGTGGGTGACAGTCAAGAGACCCAGTACTTC
.	TRBV5-1	few	TRBJ2-7	CASSLGGKAGEQYF	TGCGCCAGCAGTTTAGGGGGGAAGGCTGGCGAGCAGTACTTC
.	TRBV6-1	.	TRBJ2-3	CASSKTGPSTDTQYF	TGTGCCAGCAGTAAAACAGGGCCAAGCACAGATACGCAGTATTTT
TRBD1	TRBV27	.	TRBJ1-4	CASSRQGLNEKLFF	TGTGCCAGCAGTCGACAGGGCCTTAATGAAAAACTGTTTTTT